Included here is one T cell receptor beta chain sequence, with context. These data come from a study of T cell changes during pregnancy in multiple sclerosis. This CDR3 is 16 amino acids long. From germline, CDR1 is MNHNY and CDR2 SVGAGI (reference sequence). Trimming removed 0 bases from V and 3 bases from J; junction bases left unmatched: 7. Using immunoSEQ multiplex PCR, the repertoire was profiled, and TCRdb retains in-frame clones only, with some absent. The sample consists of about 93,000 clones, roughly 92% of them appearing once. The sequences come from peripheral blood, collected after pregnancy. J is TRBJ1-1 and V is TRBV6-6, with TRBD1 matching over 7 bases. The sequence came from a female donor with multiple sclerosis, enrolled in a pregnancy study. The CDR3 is CASSYSRKTGDTEAFF. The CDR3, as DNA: TGTGCCAGCAGTTACTCGAGGAAAACAGGGGACACTGAAGCTTTCTTT.